This T cell receptor (beta chain) comes out of a study of vaccination and CD4 T cells after COVID-19. Background on the study: Between diagnosis and the drawing of post-COVID samples lay a median 101 days (range 35 to 161).

The Oncomine TCR Beta short-read assay was applied to DNA of cultured CD4+ T cells. TCRdb called the PCR reads again in MiXCR, with one record for every CDR3 protein. The sample carries about 4,300 distinct CDR3 sequences, roughly 63% recorded once. The treatment denotes: approximately 9-day PBMC culture with coronavirus spike peptide pools or control peptides (ViraFEST assay). CD4+ T cells that came from the unexposed donor were collected before the COVID-19 pandemic (2011-2018). The ViraFEST method relied on peptide pools to expand antigen-specific T cells, followed by TCR sequencing. The probes, which were SARS-CoV-2 S/N and four cold-coronavirus spikes, were applied to unexposed-donor CD4+ T cells, cells permitting. This clonotype came up a few times. Antigen unknown. This CDR3 spans 15 amino acids. Deletions cut 2 bases from V and 1 base from J, with 10 bases between. Germline lookup yields CDR1 MNHEY and CDR2 SVGEGT.

Sequenced sample: CD4+ T cells from blood, cultured in vitro. The TCR was taken from a human donor in good health. The chain couples TRBV6-2 or TRBV6-3 to TRBJ2-3, with D perhaps matching TRBD1 (5 bases). CDR3: CASSYLQAGTDTQYF. CDR3 nucleotides: TGTGCCAGCAGTTACCTACAGGCAGGCACAGATACGCAGTATTTT.